This is a list of T cell receptor beta chains from one sample in a study of cytomegalovirus exposure and HLA in healthy donors. Method: immunoSEQ multiplex PCR; TCRdb's copy keeps in-frame clones and lacks some. The data contain fewer than 200,000 clones, roughly 80% of them singletons. Sequenced material: PBMCs. These TCRs come from a boy younger than 18 in good health and CMV-seronegative. CDR3s include the opening cysteine and the closing phenylalanine or tryptophan. The D gene is left open where the match is weak.

TRBJ2-1 TRBV13 . 12 CASSPGRNEQFF
TRBJ2-7 TRBV19 . 13 CASSIGSSYEQYF
TRBJ1-5 TRBV28 . 15 CASSLVQTSNQPQHF
TRBJ2-4 TRBV15 TRBD1 17 CATSNRGGPLAKNIQYF
TRBJ2-3 TRBV5-1 TRBD2 20 CASSSGTSGIGRAVSDTQYF
. TRBV29-1 TRBD2 13 CSVELAGINEQYF
TRBJ1-1 TRBV5-4 . 12 CASSLSVTEAFF
TRBJ1-1 TRBV19 . 16 CASSTGLGRSNTEAFF
TRBJ2-1 TRBV27 TRBD2 20 CASTPFRGLAGERSYNEQFF
TRBJ2-1 TRBV25-1 TRBD2 14 CASSGLAGDNEQFF
TRBJ1-2 TRBV6-5 . 13 CASSYGGNYGYTF
TRBJ2-2 TRBV9 TRBD1 20 CASSFSHTYTGGGITGELFF
TRBJ1-1 TRBV4-2 TRBD1 15 CASSQDLQGYAEAFF
TRBJ1-1 TRBV5-1 . 15 CASRGSPGRADEAFF
TRBJ1-1 TRBV6-4 TRBD1 15 CASSVQTGAYTEAFF
TRBJ2-3 TRBV27 . 17 CASRQIKSDLSTDTQYF
TRBJ1-1 TRBV30 TRBD1 13 CAWALDRGTVSFF
TRBJ1-1 TRBV7-8 . 13 CASTLRQNTEAFF
TRBJ1-2 TRBV10-3 . 15 CAISDGDIGYYGYTF
TRBJ2-6 TRBV4-1 TRBD2 18 CASSPAGGQISGANVLTF
TRBJ1-1 TRBV7-3 . 14 CASSPQGMNTEAFF
TRBJ1-3 TRBV4-3 . 15 CASSRSDLPGNTIYF
TRBJ1-3 TRBV6-1 . 14 CASSARTAGNTIYF
TRBJ2-7 TRBV7-9 TRBD1 15 CASTPPGQGANEQYF
TRBJ2-6 TRBV27 . 14 CASSKYLGANVLTF
TRBJ1-1 TRBV28 . 14 CASSFSGDTNEAFF
TRBJ1-1 TRBV25-1 . 14 CASRTDGMNTEAFF
TRBJ2-7 TRBV10-3 . 14 CAISERGMYYEQYF
TRBJ1-1 TRBV5-1 . 16 CASSPSGGAGYTEAFF
TRBJ2-2 TRBV9 . 17 CASSVDRRTGSTGELFF
TRBJ2-7 TRBV5-1 . 13 CASSTDRGNEQYF
TRBJ1-1 TRBV5-6 TRBD1 17 CASSVRDRGPWNTEAFF
TRBJ2-2 TRBV30 TRBD2 15 CAWKTGTRDTGELFF
TRBJ1-2 TRBV6-1 . 14 CASSESTANYGYTF
TRBJ2-1 TRBV9 TRBD2 19 CASSPPPGLADSSYNEQFF
TRBJ1-1 TRBV6-5 . 11 CASISSGEAFF
TRBJ1-1 TRBV11-2 . 11 CASSSLFQAFF
TRBJ2-1 TRBV6-4 . 15 CASSDSQGQSNEQFF
TRBJ1-2 TRBV19 . 16 CASSRGGPETNYGYTF
TRBJ1-4 TRBV19 . 16 CASSMGGGTTNEKLFF
TRBJ1-2 TRBV6-1 . 16 CASSVGAAEWASGYTF
TRBJ1-5 TRBV4-1 TRBD1 15 CASSQDQGGGQPQHF
TRBJ2-3 TRBV5-4 TRBD2 15 CASSLGAGSTDTQYF
TRBJ1-4 TRBV6-5 . 12 CASRQGYEKLFF
TRBJ2-6 TRBV7-9 . 18 CSSSIPSRDRPGANVLTF
TRBJ2-1 TRBV19 . 13 CASSMGDKQGQFF